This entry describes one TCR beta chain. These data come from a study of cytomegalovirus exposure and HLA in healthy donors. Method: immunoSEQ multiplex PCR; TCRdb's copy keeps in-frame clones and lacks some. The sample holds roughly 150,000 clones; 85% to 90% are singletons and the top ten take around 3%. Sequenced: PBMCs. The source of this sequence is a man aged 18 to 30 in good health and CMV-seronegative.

DNA for the CDR3: TGTGCCAGCAACCCGGGGCAGGGGGTCTCCGAGCAGTACTTC. Amino acids: CASNPGQGVSEQYF. The V call is TRBV28, the J call TRBJ2-7, with 7 nucleotides matching TRBD1. The J segment lost 6 bases and the V segment lost 7 bases, leaving 12 bases of the junction unmatched. The CDR3 has 14 amino acids. CDR1 is MDHEN and CDR2 is SYDVKM in the germline V gene.